This is a list of T cell receptor beta chains from one sample in a study of blood T cell repertoires in COVID-19. The repertoire was sequenced with immunoSEQ multiplex PCR; TCRdb's copy has only in-frame clones and lacks some. This repertoire shows some 200,000 clones, about 86% found once; its top ten account for 3%. Sequences were obtained from peripheral blood. The receptor source for this set is a woman aged 25 to 39 who had recovered from COVID-19. Each CDR3 is given with its conserved first and last residue. D genes are given only for firm matches. Size tells how often a clone was seen (once, few, many) or the class of an expanded clone, and some rows leave it out.

v_call	d_call	j_call	clone_size	cdr3_nt	cdr3_aa
TRBV7-2	TRBD2	TRBJ2-5	NA	TGTGCCAGCAGCGCGTTTATTGGACTAGCGGATTTCCAAGAGACCCAGTACTTC	CASSAFIGLADFQETQYF
TRBV30	NA	TRBJ1-1	NA	TGTGCCTGGAGTGATCTAGCTGGGTACACTGAAGCTTTCTTT	CAWSDLAGYTEAFF
TRBV18	NA	TRBJ1-1	NA	TGTGCCAGCTCACCAGTCCCCCACGCCGGGGTTAACACTGAAGCTTTCTTT	CASSPVPHAGVNTEAFF
TRBV4-2	TRBD1	TRBJ1-4	NA	TGTGCCAGCAGCCAAGATTGGACAGGGGGGGAGGAAAAACTGTTTTTT	CASSQDWTGGEEKLFF
TRBV6-5	NA	TRBJ2-5	NA	TGTGCCAGCAGTTACAACTCTCACCAAGAGACCCAGTACTTC	CASSYNSHQETQYF
TRBV5-1	TRBD1	TRBJ1-1	NA	TGCGCCAGCAGCTTGGCAGGGGGTGGCACTGAAGCTTTCTTT	CASSLAGGGTEAFF
TRBV28	TRBD1	TRBJ2-7	NA	TGTGCCAGCGCACACGCCGGGACAGGGATCAACGAGCAGTACTTC	CASAHAGTGINEQYF
TRBV11-2	NA	TRBJ2-5	NA	TGTGCCAGCAGCTTAGTACCTAGCGCAGAGACCCAGTACTTC	CASSLVPSAETQYF
TRBV3-1/TRBV3-2	NA	TRBJ1-1	NA	TGTGCCAGCAGCCAATTTGGGGAGGTCACTGAAGCTTTCTTT	CASSQFGEVTEAFF
TRBV28	NA	TRBJ1-4	NA	TGTGCCAGCAGCTCAACGGGACATAATGAAAAACTGTTTTTT	CASSSTGHNEKLFF
TRBV29-1	TRBD1	TRBJ1-1	NA	TGCAGCGTCGGTGACAGGGCCGGTACTGAAGCTTTCTTT	CSVGDRAGTEAFF
TRBV6-5	NA	TRBJ1-1	NA	TGTGCCAGCAGTAAACGGACAGCCCAAGGGGCTGAAGCTTTCTTT	CASSKRTAQGAEAFF
TRBV18	NA	TRBJ2-1	NA	TGTGCCAGCTCACCAGCCGGTGAGCAGTTCTTC	CASSPAGEQFF
TRBV30	NA	TRBJ2-5	NA	TGTGCCTGGAGTGTAATGTTGAGAAAGTACTTC	CAWSVMLRKYF
TRBV4-1	NA	TRBJ2-5	NA	TGCGCCAGCAGCCAAGATCCCGGCAGGGCAAAGGAAGAGACCCAGTACTTC	CASSQDPGRAKEETQYF
TRBV5-1	NA	TRBJ1-5	NA	TGCGCCAGCAGCTTGTCCACTGATCAGCCCCAGCATTTT	CASSLSTDQPQHF
TRBV19	TRBD2	TRBJ2-1	NA	TGTGCCAGTAGTATAGGGCTAGCGGGCGTTATCTCCTACAATGAGCAGTTCTTC	CASSIGLAGVISYNEQFF
TRBV2	NA	TRBJ1-2	NA	TGTGCCAGCAGGAGGGAGGGGAAAGGCTACACCTTC	CASRREGKGYTF
TRBV5-3	NA	TRBJ2-3	NA	TGTGCCAGAAGCCCTAGCACAGATACGCAGTATTTT	CARSPSTDTQYF
TRBV28	TRBD1	TRBJ2-5	NA	TGTGCCAGCAGGGCTCCGGGACAGCAAGAGACCCAGTACTTC	CASRAPGQQETQYF
TRBV12-3/TRBV12-4	NA	TRBJ2-1	NA	TGTGCCAGCAGTAAGACTGGTGAGCAGTTCTTC	CASSKTGEQFF
TRBV28	TRBD1	TRBJ2-7	NA	TGTGCCAGCAGTTTATTTGACAGGGAAAACGAGCAGTACTTC	CASSLFDRENEQYF
TRBV4-1	NA	TRBJ2-7	NA	TGCGCCAGCAGCCAAGAGCAGGGGACCTCCTACGAGCAGTACTTC	CASSQEQGTSYEQYF
TRBV10-2	NA	TRBJ2-2	NA	TGCGCCAGCAGGGGGGGTACCGGGGAGCTGTTTTTT	CASRGGTGELFF
TRBV2	NA	TRBJ1-2	NA	TGTGCCACCGAAGAGCAGGCCTATGGCTACACCTTC	CATEEQAYGYTF
TRBV11-2	NA	TRBJ1-2	NA	TGTGCCAGCAGCTTAGTCGGGGGGACTGGCTACACCTTC	CASSLVGGTGYTF
TRBV19	TRBD1	TRBJ1-1	once	TGTGCCAGTAGTATAGGCTCCGGGACAGGGAACACTGAAGCTTTCTTT	CASSIGSGTGNTEAFF
TRBV7-3	NA	TRBJ1-6	NA	TGTGCCAGCAGCTTAACGATAGAGGGTTCACCCCTCCACTTT	CASSLTIEGSPLHF
TRBV7-3	NA	TRBJ1-3	NA	TGTGCCAGCAGCTTAACGGGAGCTGGAAACACCATATATTTT	CASSLTGAGNTIYF
TRBV14	NA	TRBJ2-7	few	TGTGCCAGCAGCCAAGATGCGGGGGAGCAGTACTTC	CASSQDAGEQYF
TRBV11-2	NA	TRBJ2-3	NA	TGTGCCAGCAGCTTTATCGGCAGGGTGACAGATACGCAGTATTTT	CASSFIGRVTDTQYF
TRBV28	NA	TRBJ1-5	NA	TGTGCCAGCAGACTTCCCGGAGGGTTACAGCCCCAGCATTTT	CASRLPGGLQPQHF
TRBV3-1/TRBV3-2	TRBD1	TRBJ2-7	NA	TGTGCCAGCAGCCAAGATGGACAGGGGTACGAGCAGTACTTC	CASSQDGQGYEQYF
TRBV30	NA	TRBJ2-7	NA	TGTGCCTGGAGTGTAACAGGCGGCGAGCAGTACTTC	CAWSVTGGEQYF
TRBV7-2	NA	TRBJ2-3	NA	TGTGCCAGCAGCGAGCTAGCTTATACGCAGTATTTT	CASSELAYTQYF
TRBV28	TRBD2	TRBJ2-7	NA	TGTGCCAGCCGAAGCGGGAGTCGGTACGAGCAGTACTTC	CASRSGSRYEQYF
TRBV6-4	NA	TRBJ2-7	NA	TGTGCCAGCAGTGAATGGACACAGACCTACGAGCAGTACTTC	CASSEWTQTYEQYF
TRBV6-6	NA	TRBJ2-7	NA	TGTGCCAGCAGTTACAGAGACTACGAGCAGTACTTC	CASSYRDYEQYF
TRBV29-1	NA	TRBJ2-7	NA	TGCAGCGTTGCAGGCAGGCTGGACTCCTACGAGCAGTACTTC	CSVAGRLDSYEQYF
TRBV5-1	TRBD2	TRBJ2-3	once	TGCGCCAGCAGCTTGGACGGACGGTTAGCGGGAGTAAACACAGATACGCAGTATTTT	CASSLDGRLAGVNTDTQYF
TRBV3-1/TRBV3-2	TRBD2	TRBJ2-3	many	TGTGCCAGCAGCCCAACCGGGACTAGTACAGATACGCAGTATTTT	CASSPTGTSTDTQYF
TRBV18	TRBD1	TRBJ1-1	NA	TGTGCCAGCTCACCGCTTGACAGGGGAGAAGCTTTCTTT	CASSPLDRGEAFF
TRBV6-5	NA	TRBJ1-3	NA	TGTGCCAGCAGTTACACGGACACTTCATTCGGAAACACCATATATTTT	CASSYTDTSFGNTIYF
TRBV9	NA	TRBJ1-2	NA	TGTGCCAGCAGCGTAGCCGGACAGATAACCGATGGCTACACCTTC	CASSVAGQITDGYTF
TRBV18	NA	TRBJ2-7	NA	TGTGCCAGCTCGCGGTCCTACGAGCAGTACTTC	CASSRSYEQYF
TRBV2	TRBD2	TRBJ2-5	NA	TGTGCCAGCAGTAGCGGGAGGGTTTGGGAGACCCAGTACTTC	CASSSGRVWETQYF
TRBV29-1	TRBD1	TRBJ2-7	NA	TGCAGCGTTTTCGCTACAGGGGGCACCTCCCGCTACGAGCAGTACTTC	CSVFATGGTSRYEQYF
TRBV24-1	NA	TRBJ2-3	NA	TGTGCCACCAGTGATTTGTGGCGGACAGATACGCAGTATTTT	CATSDLWRTDTQYF
TRBV30	NA	TRBJ1-5	NA	TGTGCCTGCTCGTCCACAGGGAATCAGCCCCAGCATTTT	CACSSTGNQPQHF
TRBV19	NA	TRBJ2-7	NA	TGTGCCAGTAGTTGGTCCAGTTCCTACGAGCAGTACTTC	CASSWSSSYEQYF
TRBV4-2	TRBD2	TRBJ2-7	NA	TGTGCCAGCAGCCCGGGACTAGCGGGAGGAGTCGAGCAGTACTTC	CASSPGLAGGVEQYF
TRBV27	TRBD1	TRBJ2-5	NA	TGTGCCAGCAGTCATGGACAGGGGGCGTACCAAGAGACCCAGTACTTC	CASSHGQGAYQETQYF